This T cell receptor beta chain originates from a study of control samples from healthy donors and cancer patients. Clones were read by immunoSEQ multiplex PCR, and TCRdb kept only the in-frame ones, dropping some. Altogether about 120,000 clones are present, roughly 88% being singletons, with the ten largest covering approximately 3.2%. The CDR3 runs to 13 residues. CDR1 is GTSNPN and CDR2 is SVGIG in the germline V gene (reference sequence). V lost 3 bases to trimming and J lost 8 bases, with 13 bases between them. Specimen: blood. The source is a man aged 40-49 years in good health. The chain joins TRBV30 to TRBJ1-4; unclear D gene. DNA of the CDR3: TGTGCCTGGAGCTCCGCCAACGGCGAAAAACTGTTTTTT. Translated, it gives CAWSSANGEKLFF.